The sequence of this TCR beta chain was determined in a study of cytomegalovirus exposure and HLA in healthy donors. Study-wide background: The Caucasian-associated ancestry cluster held less than 85% of 398 genotyped donors. Study-wide results and limits: The majority of CMV-associated TCR beta chains were reported as apparently HLA-restricted in a later analysis. It was assumed in the presence/absence analyses that sequencing depth was roughly uniform across donors.

PCR primers comprised 60 Vbeta and 13 Jbeta primers. Method: immunoSEQ multiplex PCR; TCRdb's copy keeps in-frame clones and lacks some. Of about 200,000 clones in the sample, 87% were seen once. V was pared by 1 base and J by 6 bases, with 3 bases of the junction left unmatched. This CDR3 contains 15 residues. Germline CDR1 SEHNR, CDR2 FQNEAQ (reference sequence). To note about this clone: What it binds is not known.

The sample consisted of PBMCs. V gene TRBV7-9 combines with J gene TRBJ2-2, with 9 bases fitting TRBD2. The TCR originated in a boy younger than 10 in good health and CMV-seronegative. The CDR3 bases are TGTGCCAGCAGCTTAGAGGGACTAGCTGCCGGGGAGCTGTTTTTT. Amino acid sequence: CASSLEGLAAGELFF.